This section outlines one T cell receptor beta chain sequence together with its context. CDR3 length: 12 residues. These data originate in a study of CXCR3-negative and CXCR3-positive naive CD8 T cells. Libraries of TRB cDNA were made by 5' RACE and carried UMIs. TCRdb reprocessed the 5' RACE reads and stores each CDR3 protein as one record, lacking DNA. This repertoire includes roughly 89,000 distinct CDR3 sequences. The J gene is TRBJ2-3, the V gene TRBV12-3 or TRBV12-4; TCRdb gives TRBD2 as the D gene, but with no DNA this cannot be confirmed. This receptor was taken from a human donor in good health. Some clones in this sample may be carry-over from other donors' samples. The sample taken for sequencing was naive CXCR3- CD8+ T cells from blood. Subset denoted: CD45RO-CCR7+CD27+CD95- naive CD8+ T cells lacking CXCR3 (TNR3-). The CDR3 protein is CASKGLAGAQYF.